Sequencing of this T cell receptor (beta chain) was carried out in a study of T cell repertoires in cytomegalovirus infection. Study-wide background: It can be stated that public TCR beta signatures indicated CMV infection as well as a matching HLA type.

Broader study findings: CMV carriers with the relevant HLA were identified by cumulative public TCR beta family frequency. The ex vivo response showed dominance by HLA-C-restricted CMV-specific TCR beta clonotypes.

Via MiXCR, TCRdb re-called the reads, giving one row per CDR3 protein. The sample has some 150,000 distinct CDR3 sequences; about 20% are singletons. This clonotype has a handful of counts. The antigen is not known. CDR3 length: 14 amino acids. Germline values: CDR1 SGHTA, CDR2 FQGTGA. Trimming stripped 4 bases from V and 1 base from J, with 8 bases between. Source material: PBMCs. The V gene is TRBV7-3, the J gene TRBJ1-5; D is unresolved. The origin of this receptor is a human donor in good health (CMV status not recorded). Some clones in this sample may be carry-over from other donors' samples. Here the CDR3 reads CASSWVGSNQPQHF. CDR3 coding DNA: TGTGCCAGCAGCTGGGTAGGGAGCAATCAGCCCCAGCATTTT.